Reported below is one T cell receptor (beta chain). Its antigen is still unknown. Trimming cost V 4 bases and J 5 bases, with 19 bases left between them. The CDR3 consists of 16 residues. CDR1 KGHDR and CDR2 SFDVKD come from the germline V gene. The data originate from a study of blood T cells in healthy people across ages. The extraction recovered at least 6 micrograms of total RNA per sample. Findings and limits, study-wide: Fewer expanded clones and more diversity marked long-lived versus aged donors. With donor CMV status unknown, expanded clonotype changes were possibly confounded. With unsorted PBMCs, a conclusive comparison of naive versus antigen-experienced cells was not possible.

A J-beta primer mix and a sample-barcoded 5' primer were used in a second PCR of roughly 6 to 12 cycles. In TCRdb, the 5' RACE reads were re-called with MiXCR into one record per CDR3 protein. The table lists 1,500,000 or so distinct CDR3 sequences, 40% to 45% of them singletons. This sequence joins TRBV24-1 and TRBJ2-5; D may be TRBD1 or TRBD2 (5 bases each). The sequencing sample was made of blood. The receptor's source is a woman between 18 and 30 years old in good health. For the CDR3, the DNA is TGTGCCACCAGTGACCCCGTTGAGGGGCGCGAGGAGACCCAGTACTTC. Protein sequence: CATSDPVEGREETQYF.